A single TCR beta chain is shown here with its context. This clonotype was detected a few times. Which antigen it targets is not known. Within one base of it there is no much larger clone, and no base qualities were kept. Sequenced on an Illumina NovaSeq 6000. cDNA libraries for TCRalpha and TCRbeta were prepared by 5'RACE using constant-segment primers, with sample barcodes and unique molecular identifiers added. Trizol reagent was used to extract RNA from every sample. Amplification of the libraries took two PCR steps, and the second step added a second sample barcode plus Illumina TruSeq adapters. Sequencing of libraries was performed on an Illumina NovaSeq with 2 x 150 bp paired-end reads. The source study handled its data this way. The reads were demultiplexed and collapsed into UMI-guided consensus sequences using migec v1.2.7. Using mixcr v2.1.11, UMI consensuses were aligned to TRA and TRB V and J templates and then assembled into clonotypes. Expanded or contracted clonotypes were those called significant by both edgeR and NoisET, with noise models trained on biological replicates. For edgeR calls, the thresholds were a false discovery rate-adjusted p below 0.01 and a log2 fold-change of 1. PCA with hierarchical clustering of max-normalized trajectories of the 1000 most abundant clonotypes was used as exploratory dynamics analysis. Each responding clone was given a CD4 or CD8 phenotype based on the CD4+ and CD8+ repertoires, which had been sequenced separately. The public sequencing data were trimmed at Q25 with fastp and processed into clonotypes with MiXCR by TCRdb, which kept only in-frame beta chains. Each record represents a unique CDR3 protein, reported with the most common genes and DNA among its rows. TCRdb's processing, not the authors' own work, is the source of the V and J calls. This sample is represented by 380,000 or so distinct CDR3 sequences; approximately 15% of them were singletons. Clones ranked in the top ten supply about 22% of the sample.

The entry originates in a study of T-cell memory formation after mild COVID-19 (dated by TCRdb to about 2021). For the wider study: TCR sequence clusters from the two donors were largely donor specific. Two young, previously healthy adult volunteers made up the cohort, one male and one female. In a couple of donors, T-cell clones that expanded and contracted after mild COVID-19 were followed by sequencing TCRalpha and TCRbeta repertoires longitudinally.

According to the germline V gene, CDR1 reads SGHTA and CDR2 reads FQGNSA. The CDR3 has 15 amino acids, counting the end cysteine and phenylalanine. The retained sequence is limited to the CDR3, 45 bases, with the frame set at the first base. Trimming removed 2 bases from V and 7 bases from J; the gene matches leave 9 bases unexplained. Ficoll-Paque density gradient centrifugation was used to isolate PBMCs. Broader findings and caveats from the paper: SARS-CoV-2 specificity was not confirmed for the second-wave clones peaking on day 37. Contracting CD4+ clones were located mainly in the CM and EM memory subsets, whereas CD8+ clones were found to be enriched in EMRA. From day 15 to 85, contracting clones showed balanced CD4/CD8 phenotypes, whereas a second wave of clones that expanded from day 15 to 37 leaned towards CD4+. The detection of some responding clones in pre-infection memory suggests that pre-existing cross-reactive memory T cells joined the SARS-CoV-2 response. Only a couple of mild cases were covered by the study, and larger cohorts that include severe cases with pre-infection samples were considered necessary.

The sequence derives from a man aged 18 to 29 who had mild COVID-19 (a few samples of this study predate the infection). The sample titles of this study are shuffled in the database, so cell type and time point are left out; the donor was told from shared clones. The chain couples TRBV7-2 to TRBJ1-2, with 8 central nucleotides matching TRBD1. Material for sequencing was PBMCs or a T cell subset sorted from them (not recorded which). The bases are TGTGCCAGCAGCTTATACCTACAGGGGGTGTCTGGCTACACCTTC. This is translated as CASSLYLQGVSGYTF.